This record covers a single T cell receptor beta chain. The sample originates from a study of blood T cell repertoires in COVID-19. Germline CDR1 is SGHTA and CDR2 is FQGNSA. The CDR3 runs 14 residues. V lost 3 bases to trimming and J lost 8 bases; unmatched junction nucleotides: 7. Cohort placement rested on clinical history that participants reported themselves. Study processing details: Amplified reference gene primers provided the basis for estimating nucleated cell counts. Assay used: immunoSEQ multiplex PCR; TCRdb lists only in-frame clones, some missing. The D gene and trimming were derived from the DNA, and the V and J assignments and clone size from that table. The table shows about 180,000 clones, with approximately 88% occurring only once.

The TCR comes from a woman aged 18-35 years who had recovered from COVID-19. The genes are TRBV7-2 and TRBJ2-5; 9 bases map to TRBD2. The sequencing sample was made of PBMCs or T cells enriched from blood (not recorded which). This CDR3 is CASSFGAGGHTQYF. The DNA for the CDR3 is TGTGCCAGCAGCTTCGGGGCGGGGGGGCACACCCAGTACTTC.